This paragraph covers one TCR beta chain sequence. This entry belongs to a study of blood T cell repertoires in COVID-19. Study summary: The United States, Italy and Spain supplied acute and convalescent COVID-19 samples.

From germline, CDR1 is SGHDN and CDR2 FVKESK. Trimming shortened V by 6 bases and J by 1 base, and 9 bases separated the two germline ends. This CDR3 contains 14 residues. The table came from immunoSEQ multiplex PCR; TCRdb's copy has only in-frame clones and leaves some out. This sample carries 60,000 or so clones, just under 90% of them seen once, and the ten largest clones take approximately 8%. The genes are TRBV14 and TRBJ2-2; D not resolved. Sequenced input: peripheral blood. The sequence derives from a human donor with active COVID-19. The donor label of this sample is uncertain. The DNA for the CDR3 is TGTGCCAGCAGGCAGTCCAGGAACACCGGGGAGCTGTTTTTT. This translates into CASRQSRNTGELFF. Supplemented by reference TRBV14 and TRBJ2-2, the full variable domain reads EAGVTQFPSHSVIEKGQTVTLRCDPISGHDNLYWYRRVMGKEIKFLLHFVKESKQDESGMPNNRFLAERTGGTYSTLKVQPAELEDSGVYFCASRQSRNTGELFFGEGSRLTVL.